The 4 T cell receptor beta chains in this list originate from one sample, sequenced in a study of blood T cell repertoires in COVID-19. Sequencing was performed with immunoSEQ multiplex PCR; in TCRdb, only in-frame clones are kept and a portion is missing. The sample has 100,000 to 110,000 clones, about 80% seen once. Material: peripheral blood. These receptors all stem from a man in his 70s with active or convalescent COVID-19.

The chain uses TRBV6-2 or TRBV6-3 and TRBJ2-7; 8 bases are a match to TRBD2. CDR3 length: 15 residues. After removal of 6 bases from V and 3 bases from J, the junction contained 10 bases not matched to a gene. The germline gives CDR1 MNHEY, CDR2 SVGEGT. The CDR3 protein is CASSKMGLDSYEQYF. The CDR3 DNA follows: TGTGCCAGCAGCAAGATGGGACTAGACAGCTACGAGCAGTACTTC.

The V call is TRBV7-3, the J call TRBJ2-3, with 7 bases fitting TRBD1. Per the germline V gene, CDR1 is SGHTA and CDR2 is FQGTGA. The V segment lost 5 bases and the J segment 0 bases; nucleotides outside the gene matches: 2. The CDR3 totals 14 residues. CDR3 DNA: TGTGCCAGCAGCCCGGGACAGAGCACAGATACGCAGTATTTT. Its translation is CASSPGQSTDTQYF.

This chain uses TRBV9 with TRBJ2-1, with 8 bases aligning to TRBD1. Germline V lookup: CDR1 SGDLS, CDR2 YYNGEE. CDR3 size: 16 residues. V shed 1 base, J shed 3 bases, and the junction held 6 bases outside the gene matches. This chain's CDR3 is CASSVMTGDHYNEQFF. CDR3 in DNA: TGTGCCAGCAGCGTAATGACAGGGGACCACTACAATGAGCAGTTCTTC.

The CDR3 region is CASIGVAGRQPQHF. For the CDR3, the DNA is TGTGCCAGCATTGGGGTGGCAGGGCGTCAGCCCCAGCATTTT. This chain joins TRBV6-5 and TRBJ1-5, with D possibly TRBD1 on 5 matching bases. V gave up 7 bases and J gave up 6 bases, with 16 bases separating them. This CDR3 has 14 amino acids. Germline CDR1 and CDR2: MNHEY and SVGAGI.